Reported below is one TCR beta chain. Which antigen it targets is not known. Per-base qualities were not stored, and no clone one base away is much larger. Deletion took 8 bases off V and 0 bases off J, with a span of 9 bases between the germline ends. The CDR3 goes from the cysteine to the phenylalanine over 13 residues. Just CDR3 DNA is preserved here, 39 bases in frame from base 1. The germline V gene supplies CDR1 SGHNT and CDR2 YENEEA. This record belongs to a study of T cell changes during pregnancy in multiple sclerosis (dated by TCRdb to between 2019 and 2020). Some background on the complete study: The study looked at changes in the T cell repertoire across pregnancy in women with multiple sclerosis.

The library relied on the immunoSEQ multiplex PCR assay. TCRdb's version of the immuneACCESS table is confined to in-frame rearrangements and falls short of the full clone set. An unresolved V gene accounts for under half of the shortfall where checked; the remainder is of unknown origin. The sample includes roughly 30,000 clones, with 85% to 90% observed a single time. About 0.8% of the sample goes to the ten largest clones. The source material was CD4+ T cells from peripheral blood mononuclear cells, sampled in the first trimester of pregnancy. The sequence derives from a female donor in good health, enrolled as a control in a pregnancy study. The chain is encoded by TRBV11-3 joined to TRBJ2-3; no D gene is confidently identified. The DNA sequence follows: TGTGCCAGCCGACTGGTAAGCACAGATACGCAGTATTTT. Translated, this is CASRLVSTDTQYF.